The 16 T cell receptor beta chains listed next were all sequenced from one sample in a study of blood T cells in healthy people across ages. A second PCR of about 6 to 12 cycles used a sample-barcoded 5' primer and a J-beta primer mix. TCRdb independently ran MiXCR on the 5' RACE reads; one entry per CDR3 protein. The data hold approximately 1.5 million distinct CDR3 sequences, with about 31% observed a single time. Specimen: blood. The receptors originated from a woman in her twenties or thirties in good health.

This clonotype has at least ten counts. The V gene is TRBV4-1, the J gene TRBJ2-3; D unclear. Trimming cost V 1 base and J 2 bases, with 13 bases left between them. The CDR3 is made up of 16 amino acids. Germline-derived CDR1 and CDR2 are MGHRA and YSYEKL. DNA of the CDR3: TGCGCCAGCAGCCAAGGGTTTGAGAGTTACACAGATACGCAGTATTTT. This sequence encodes CASSQGFESYTDTQYF.

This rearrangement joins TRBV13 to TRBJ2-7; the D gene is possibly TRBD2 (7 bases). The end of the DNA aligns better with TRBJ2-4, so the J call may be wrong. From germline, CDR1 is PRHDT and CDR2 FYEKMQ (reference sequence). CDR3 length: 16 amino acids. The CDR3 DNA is TGTGCCAGCTCTAGTCCAGGGGCCAGGGAGGGAGACATTCAGTACTTC. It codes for CASSSPGAREGDIQYF.

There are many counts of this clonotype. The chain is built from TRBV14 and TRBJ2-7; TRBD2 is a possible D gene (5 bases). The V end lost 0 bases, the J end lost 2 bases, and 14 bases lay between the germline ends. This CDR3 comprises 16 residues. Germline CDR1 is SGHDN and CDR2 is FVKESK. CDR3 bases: TGTGCCAGCAGCCAAGAGATCGGGGTCCCCCCCTACGAGCAGTACTTC. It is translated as CASSQEIGVPPYEQYF.

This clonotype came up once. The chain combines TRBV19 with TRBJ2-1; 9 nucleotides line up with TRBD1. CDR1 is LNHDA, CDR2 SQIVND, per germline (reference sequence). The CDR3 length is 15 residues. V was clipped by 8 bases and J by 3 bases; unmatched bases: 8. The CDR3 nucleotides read TGTGCCAGTGGATCGGGACAGGGCTACTACAATGAGCAGTTCTTC. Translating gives CASGSGQGYYNEQFF.

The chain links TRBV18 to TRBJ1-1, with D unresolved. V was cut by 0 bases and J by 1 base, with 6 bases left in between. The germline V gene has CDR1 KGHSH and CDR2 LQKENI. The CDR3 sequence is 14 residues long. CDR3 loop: CASSPPTQNTEAFF. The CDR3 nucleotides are TGTGCCAGCTCACCACCGACACAGAACACTGAAGCTTTCTTT.

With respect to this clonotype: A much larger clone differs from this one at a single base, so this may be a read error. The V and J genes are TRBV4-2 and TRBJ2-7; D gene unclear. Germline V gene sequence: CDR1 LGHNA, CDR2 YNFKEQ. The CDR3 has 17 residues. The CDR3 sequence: CTSSQDLGALIPYEQYF. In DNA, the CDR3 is TGTACCAGCAGCCAAGATCTAGGAGCCCTAATACCCTACGAGCAGTACTTC.

In DNA form, the CDR3 reads TGTGCCAGCAGCGTAGGAGCTCCTGGGCCCTACAATGAGCAGTTCTTC. Translation: CASSVGAPGPYNEQFF. The J gene is TRBJ2-1, the V gene TRBV9; no clear D gene. Per the germline V gene, CDR1 is SGDLS and CDR2 is YYNGEE. The CDR3 runs 16 residues. Trimming removed 0 bases from V and 2 bases from J, with 12 bases in between.

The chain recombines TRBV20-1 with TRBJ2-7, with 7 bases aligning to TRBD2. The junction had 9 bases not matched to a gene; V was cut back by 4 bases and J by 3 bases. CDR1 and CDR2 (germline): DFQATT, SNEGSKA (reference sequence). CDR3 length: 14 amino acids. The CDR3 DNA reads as TGCAGTGCTACAGTAGGGACTACTAGCTACGAGCAGTACTTC. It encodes CSATVGTTSYEQYF.

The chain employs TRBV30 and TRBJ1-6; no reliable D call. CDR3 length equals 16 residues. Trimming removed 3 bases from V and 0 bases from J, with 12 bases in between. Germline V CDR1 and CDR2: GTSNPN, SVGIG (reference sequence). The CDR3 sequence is CAWSAWPDSYNSPLHF. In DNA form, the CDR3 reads TGTGCCTGGAGCGCCTGGCCCGACTCCTATAATTCACCCCTCCACTTT.

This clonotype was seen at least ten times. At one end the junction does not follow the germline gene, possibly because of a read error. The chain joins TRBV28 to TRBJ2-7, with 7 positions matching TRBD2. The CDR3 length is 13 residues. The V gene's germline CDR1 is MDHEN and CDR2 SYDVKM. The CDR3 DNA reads TGTGCCAACAGTTTAAGCGGGAATTACGAGCAGTACTTC. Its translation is CANSLSGNYEQYF.

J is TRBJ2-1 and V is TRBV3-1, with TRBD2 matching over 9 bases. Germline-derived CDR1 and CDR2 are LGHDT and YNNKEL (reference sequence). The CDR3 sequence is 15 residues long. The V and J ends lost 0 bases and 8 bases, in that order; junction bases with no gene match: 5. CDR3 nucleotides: TGTGCCAGCAGCCAAGATGGGCTAGCGGGGTATGAGCAGTTCTTC. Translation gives CASSQDGLAGYEQFF.

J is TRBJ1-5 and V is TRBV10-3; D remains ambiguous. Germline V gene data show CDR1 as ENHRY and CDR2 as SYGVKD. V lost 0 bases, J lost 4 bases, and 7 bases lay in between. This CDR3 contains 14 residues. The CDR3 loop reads CAISESANNQPQHF. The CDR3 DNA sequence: TGTGCCATCAGTGAGTCGGCAAATAATCAGCCCCAGCATTTT.

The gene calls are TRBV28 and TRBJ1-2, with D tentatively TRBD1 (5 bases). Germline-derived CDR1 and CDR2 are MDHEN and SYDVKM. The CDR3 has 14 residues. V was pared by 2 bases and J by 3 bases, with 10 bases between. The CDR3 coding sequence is TGTGCCAGCAGTTTAGGTCGCAGGGACTATGGCTACACCTTC. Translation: CASSLGRRDYGYTF.

The CDR3 loop reads CASSSQGNSYNEQFF. CDR3 sequence (DNA): TGTGCCAGCAGCTCTCAGGGCAACTCCTACAATGAGCAGTTCTTC. This chain links TRBV7-2 with TRBJ2-1, with a possible D match to TRBD1 (5 bases). Trimming removed 4 bases from V and 0 bases from J, with 10 bases in between. This CDR3 comprises 15 residues. Germline values: CDR1 SGHTA, CDR2 FQGNSA.

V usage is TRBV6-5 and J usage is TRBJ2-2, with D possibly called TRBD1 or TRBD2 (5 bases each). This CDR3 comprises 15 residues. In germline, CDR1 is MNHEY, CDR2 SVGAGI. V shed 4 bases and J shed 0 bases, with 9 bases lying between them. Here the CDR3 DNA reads TGTGCCAGCAGTTCCGGGACGTCGAACACCGGGGAGCTGTTTTTT. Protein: CASSSGTSNTGELFF.

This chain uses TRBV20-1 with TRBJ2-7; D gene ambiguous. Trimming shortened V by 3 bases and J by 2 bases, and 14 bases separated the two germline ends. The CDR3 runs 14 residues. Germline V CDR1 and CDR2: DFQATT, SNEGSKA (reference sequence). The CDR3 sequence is CSARVANLPYEQYF. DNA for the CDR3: TGCAGTGCTAGGGTGGCGAACTTGCCCTACGAGCAGTACTTC.